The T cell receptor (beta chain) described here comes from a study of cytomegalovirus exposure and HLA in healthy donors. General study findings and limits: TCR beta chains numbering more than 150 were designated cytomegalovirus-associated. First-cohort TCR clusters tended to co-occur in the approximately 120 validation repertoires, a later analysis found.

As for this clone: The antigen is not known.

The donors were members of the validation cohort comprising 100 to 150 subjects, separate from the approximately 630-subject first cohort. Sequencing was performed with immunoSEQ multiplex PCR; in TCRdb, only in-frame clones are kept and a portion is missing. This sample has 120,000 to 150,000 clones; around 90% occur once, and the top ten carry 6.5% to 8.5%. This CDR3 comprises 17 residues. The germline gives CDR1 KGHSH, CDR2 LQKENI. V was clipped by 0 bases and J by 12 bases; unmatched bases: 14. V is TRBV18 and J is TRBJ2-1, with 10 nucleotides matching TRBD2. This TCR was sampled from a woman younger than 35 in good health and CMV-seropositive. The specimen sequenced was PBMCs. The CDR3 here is CASSPPSGMGLAPGQFF. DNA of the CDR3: TGTGCCAGCTCACCACCTTCAGGGATGGGACTAGCGCCGGGGCAGTTCTTC.